Only a few counts were recorded for the clone carrying this TCR beta chain. Constant-region reverse primers amplified full-length variable regions, followed by semi-nested Nested Universal Primer A PCR. TCRdb reprocessed the 5' RACE reads via MiXCR and lists one record per CDR3 protein. The sample holds roughly 52,000 distinct CDR3 sequences, 17% seen once. CDR1 SGHRS and CDR2 YFSETQ come from the germline V gene. The germline V and J ends were trimmed by 4 bases and 1 base, with 17 bases remaining between them. CDR3 length: 16 residues. The V call is TRBV5-1, the J call TRBJ2-5; D tentatively reads TRBD1 or TRBD2 (6 bases each). This TCR was recovered from a female donor with breast cancer. Material for sequencing was naive CD4+ T cells sorted from blood. Subset reported: naive CD4+ T cells, CD4+CD45RA+CD25-. The CDR3 loop is CASSRGGGGLQETQYF. The DNA of the CDR3 is TGCGCCAGCAGCCGGGGAGGAGGGGGACTCCAAGAGACCCAGTACTTC. Using reference TRBV5-1 and TRBJ2-5 for the parts outside the CDR3, the full variable domain is KAGVTQTPRYLIKTRGQQVTLSCSPISGHRSVSWYQQTPGQGLQFLFEYFSETQRNKGNFPGRFSGRQFSNSRSEMNVSTLELGDSALYLCASSRGGGGLQETQYFGPGTRLLVL.